This T cell receptor beta chain was captured by sequencing in a study of metastatic and nonmetastatic thyroid tumors. Study summary: Samples came from malignant and benign thyroid patients, and repertoires were compared across blood and tumor or nodule tissue.

The CDR3 covers 15 residues. The trim removed 3 bases at V and 4 bases at J, leaving 6 bases unmatched. Germline V gene sequence: CDR1 MNHNY, CDR2 SVGAGI (reference sequence). TCRdb re-analyzed the PCR reads using MiXCR. The sample has tens of thousands of clones, 14% seen once. All patients reached thyroid surgery having received no treatment beforehand. This clone was seen at least ten times. What it binds is unknown. Study-level findings and limits: Patients with malignant thyroid tumors reportedly had significantly higher TCR beta diversity than those with benign nodules, in blood and tumor.

The TCR was taken from a male donor with papillary thyroid cancer or a benign thyroid nodule (not recorded which). Some clones in this sample may be carry-over from other donors' samples. The chain combines TRBV6-6 with TRBJ2-1, with 7 bases lining up with TRBD2. The specimen sequenced was blood. CDR3 bases: TGTGCCAGCAGTTATGCGGGAGAGAATTACAATGAGCAGTTCTTC. Encoded protein: CASSYAGENYNEQFF.